The next 21 T cell receptor beta chains were all read from a single sample in a study of blood T cell repertoires in COVID-19. Some clones are missing from TCRdb's copy, which holds only in-frame ones; the method was immunoSEQ multiplex PCR. This sample has roughly 250,000 clones; around 86% occur once, and the top ten carry approximately 1.5%. The sample taken for sequencing was PBMCs or T cells enriched from blood (not recorded which). These receptors all come from a woman aged 45 to 65 who had recovered from COVID-19.

The rearrangement uses TRBV7-9 and TRBJ2-6; 7 nucleotides agree with TRBD1. Germline CDR1 is SEHNR and CDR2 is FQNEAQ (reference sequence). There are 15 residues in the CDR3. Losses at the gene ends were 5 bases for V and 4 bases for J; bases not matched to a gene: 5. CDR3 nucleotides: TGTGCCAGCAGCGTGCCGGGACAGGGGGCCAACGTCCTGACTTTC. Translated: CASSVPGQGANVLTF.

This clone was found once. The chain couples TRBV6-5 to TRBJ1-4; D remains ambiguous. The germline V gene has CDR1 MNHEY and CDR2 SVGAGI. The CDR3 consists of 12 residues. V shed 0 bases and J shed 10 bases, with 6 bases lying between them. In DNA, the CDR3 is TGTGCCAGCAGTTACTCGGGCCGAAAACTGTTTTTT. It translates to CASSYSGRKLFF.

Here the CDR3 reads CASSAGGTGASGYTF. The CDR3 bases are TGCGCCAGCAGCGCCGGCGGGACAGGGGCCTCTGGCTACACCTTC. The chain recombines TRBV5-1 with TRBJ1-2; 10 bases line up with TRBD1. The CDR3 is made up of 15 amino acids. The germline CDR1 and CDR2 sequences are SGHRS and YFSETQ. The V segment lost 4 bases and the J segment 7 bases; nucleotides outside the gene matches: 10.

The chain links TRBV19 to TRBJ1-5; D is unclear. This CDR3 comprises 14 residues. Trimming left V 7 bases short and J 3 bases short, with 13 bases between. In germline, CDR1 is LNHDA, CDR2 SQIVND (reference sequence). The CDR3 DNA reads as TGTGCCAGTACCCAGTCGGGAGACAATCAGCCCCAGCATTTT. Translated, it gives CASTQSGDNQPQHF.

The chain combines TRBV5-4 with TRBJ1-2, with D tentatively TRBD1 (6 bases). CDR3 size: 14 residues. The V end lost 6 bases, the J end lost 0 bases, and 12 bases lay between the germline ends. The germline V gene has CDR1 SGHNT and CDR2 YYREEE (reference sequence). CDR3 region: CASTLQGTNYGYTF. The DNA for the CDR3 is TGTGCCAGCACCTTACAGGGCACTAACTATGGCTACACCTTC.

The chain couples TRBV2 to TRBJ1-2; D call uncertain. The CDR3 spans 14 residues. The germline CDR1 and CDR2 sequences are SNHLY and FYNNEI. The germline V and J ends were trimmed by 4 bases and 0 bases, with 9 bases remaining between them. The CDR3 nucleotides are TGTGCCAGCAGTGTGTTTTCAGCTAACTATGGCTACACCTTC. Translating gives CASSVFSANYGYTF.

The V gene is TRBV7-8, the J gene TRBJ1-6; 10 nucleotides line up with TRBD1. The CDR3 length is 15 residues. V was clipped by 1 base and J by 10 bases; unmatched bases: 4. Germline V gene data show CDR1 as SGHVS and CDR2 as FQNEAQ. The CDR3 here is CASSLVRDRGSPLHF. The CDR3 bases are TGTGCCAGCAGCTTAGTACGGGACAGGGGCTCACCCCTCCACTTT.

The CDR3 loop is CASSSYVGNNSPLHF. Written as DNA, the CDR3 is TGTGCCAGCAGTTCGTACGTCGGGAATAATTCACCCCTCCACTTT. This chain links TRBV28 with TRBJ1-6; D unresolved. Trimming removed 4 bases at V and 5 bases at J, with 12 bases between. Germline lookup yields CDR1 MDHEN and CDR2 SYDVKM. The CDR3 is made up of 15 amino acids.

In the case of this clone: The same CDR3 arises from other DNA sequences in this sample as well. The rearrangement uses TRBV5-1 and TRBJ2-2; no clear D. Germline V gene data show CDR1 as SGHRS and CDR2 as YFSETQ. The CDR3 totals 15 residues. With 4 bases removed from V and 1 base from J, the gap between germline ends came to 11 bases. The CDR3 loop is CASSPFSGNTGELFF. DNA of the CDR3: TGCGCCAGCAGCCCCTTCTCCGGGAACACCGGGGAGCTGTTTTTT.

This rearrangement joins TRBV29-1 to TRBJ1-5; no reliable D call. Trimming removed 4 bases at V and 2 bases at J, with 9 bases between. The CDR3 spans 13 residues. Per germline, CDR1 SQVTM and CDR2 ANQGSEA. The CDR3 here is CSVAESGNQPQHF. CDR3 DNA sequence: TGCAGCGTTGCAGAGAGCGGCAATCAGCCCCAGCATTTT.

There are a few counts of this clone. The J gene is TRBJ1-2, the V gene TRBV7-9; 8 nucleotides line up with TRBD1. This CDR3 is 13 amino acids long. The germline gives CDR1 SEHNR, CDR2 FQNEAQ (reference sequence). The junction had 1 base not matched to a gene; V was cut back by 5 bases and J by 2 bases. For the CDR3, the DNA is TGTGCCAGCAGCCGGGACAGGAACTATGGCTACACCTTC. Its protein product is CASSRDRNYGYTF.

The CDR3 region has the DNA TGTGCCAGCAGTTCTTATCCCCAGTCCCTTAACTATGGCTACACCTTC. Protein sequence: CASSSYPQSLNYGYTF. This chain joins TRBV27 and TRBJ1-2; D gene ambiguous. The CDR3 spans 16 residues. Germline values: CDR1 MNHEY, CDR2 SMNVEV (reference sequence). The ends were cut back, 4 bases at V and 1 base at J, with 16 bases in the middle.

The gene calls are TRBV7-9 and TRBJ2-5, with D uncertain. Germline V gives CDR1 SEHNR, CDR2 FQNEAQ (reference sequence). This CDR3 comprises 13 residues. V lost 3 bases, J lost 1 base, and 6 bases lay in between. CDR3 region: CASSFAGQETQYF. CDR3 sequence (DNA): TGTGCCAGCAGCTTTGCAGGCCAAGAGACCCAGTACTTC.

V gene TRBV30 combines with J gene TRBJ2-1; 12 nucleotides match TRBD2. The junction had 11 bases not matched to a gene; V was cut back by 5 bases and J by 9 bases. Germline V CDR1 and CDR2: GTSNPN, SVGIG (reference sequence). The CDR3 totals 15 residues. Written as DNA, the CDR3 is TGTGCCTGGGCTTCGGAGACTAGCGGGAGTAGTGAGCAGTTCTTC. It is translated as CAWASETSGSSEQFF.

The chain recombines TRBV29-1 with TRBJ2-7; 7 nucleotides agree with TRBD1. This CDR3 has 12 residues. CDR1 is SQVTM and CDR2 is ANQGSEA in the germline V gene. The V segment lost 7 bases and the J segment 4 bases; nucleotides outside the gene matches: 7. The chain's CDR3 is CSAWDRLYEQYF. Written as DNA, the CDR3 is TGCAGCGCTTGGGACAGACTATACGAGCAGTACTTC.

J is TRBJ2-7 and V is TRBV19; the D gene is possibly TRBD1 (5 bases). This CDR3 contains 13 residues. CDR1 and CDR2 from the germline V gene are LNHDA and SQIVND (reference sequence). V was clipped by 1 base and J by 6 bases, with 10 bases between them. CDR3 sequence: CASSIGGQGEQYF. DNA of the CDR3: TGTGCCAGTAGTATAGGCGGTCAGGGCGAGCAGTACTTC.

The chain uses TRBV19 and TRBJ1-1; 11 bases agree with TRBD1. V was clipped by 4 bases and J by 3 bases; unmatched bases: 7. The CDR3 consists of 16 residues. CDR1 is LNHDA and CDR2 is SQIVND in the germline V gene (reference sequence). The CDR3 DNA reads as TGTGCCAGTAGTACAACCGGGACAGGGGGTCACACTGAAGCTTTCTTT. Protein sequence: CASSTTGTGGHTEAFF.

V usage is TRBV5-5 and J usage is TRBJ2-3, with 7 bases aligning to TRBD2. The CDR3 has 17 amino acids. V lost 0 bases to trimming and J lost 3 bases; unmatched junction nucleotides: 10. From germline, CDR1 is SGHKS and CDR2 YYEKEE (reference sequence). CDR3 in DNA: TGTGCCAGCAGCTTGGCGGGAGGCCCTACTCGAACAGATACGCAGTATTTT. Amino acids: CASSLAGGPTRTDTQYF. Based on the CDR3 plus reference TRBV5-5 and TRBJ2-3, the full variable domain is DAGVTQSPTHLIKTRGQQVTLRCSPISGHKSVSWYQQVLGQGPQFIFQYYEKEERGRGNFPDRFSARQFPNYSSELNVNALLLGDSALYLCASSLAGGPTRTDTQYFGPGTRLTVL.

The chain is built from TRBV6-1 and TRBJ2-3; TRBD1 might be the D (7 bases). V was cut by 4 bases and J by 5 bases, with 22 bases left in between. This CDR3 contains 17 residues. From germline, CDR1 is MNHNS and CDR2 SASEGT. This CDR3 is CASSARGDLGAGDTQYF. Here the CDR3 DNA reads TGTGCCAGCAGTGCCAGGGGGGACTTAGGGGCCGGAGATACGCAGTATTTT.

The chain has TRBV7-9 and TRBJ1-1; 9 positions match TRBD1. The CDR3 has 16 amino acids. V was pared by 0 bases and J by 2 bases, with 4 bases of the junction left unmatched. Germline CDR1 reads SEHNR; CDR2 reads FQNEAQ (reference sequence). Here the CDR3 reads CASSLATGQGNTEAFF. The CDR3 nucleotides read TGTGCCAGCAGCTTAGCGACGGGACAGGGAAACACTGAAGCTTTCTTT.

This chain uses TRBV11-2 with TRBJ2-5; 7 bases are shared with TRBD1. After removal of 1 base from V and 5 bases from J, the junction contained 4 bases not matched to a gene. The length of the CDR3 is 14 residues. The germline gives CDR1 SGHAT, CDR2 FQNNGV. CDR3 sequence reads: CASSLVRGRETQYF. Here the CDR3 DNA reads TGTGCCAGCAGCTTAGTTAGGGGGCGGGAGACCCAGTACTTC.